The sequence of this T cell receptor (beta chain) was determined in a study of OX40 agonist ivuxolimab in advanced cancers. Study details: Three patients showed partial responses: one hepatocellular carcinoma and two cutaneous melanoma cases. Broader study findings: Mean expanded clone counts were higher in CD8+ than CD4+ T cells.

In this sample, this clone turned up once. Its specificity is unknown. Some clones are missing from TCRdb's copy, which holds only in-frame ones; the method was immunoSEQ multiplex PCR. The profile shows tens of thousands of clones, 77% of them singletons. The CDR3 length is 15 residues. The germline V and J ends were trimmed by 3 bases and 4 bases, with 12 bases remaining between them. Germline CDR1 reads LNHDA; CDR2 reads SQIVND (reference sequence). This sample comprised CD4+ or CD8+ T cells sorted from blood, obtained in a trial of the OX40 agonist ivuxolimab. The rearrangement links TRBV19 to TRBJ2-2; unclear D gene. This receptor was obtained from an adult with an advanced solid tumor such as melanoma, head and neck, liver or kidney cancer. CDR3 coding DNA: TGTGCCAGTAGTATGTGGACGGCCATCACCGGGGAGCTGTTTTTT. Translation: CASSMWTAITGELFF. The entire variable domain, with the rest obtained from reference TRBV19 and TRBJ2-2, is as follows: DGGITQSPKYLFRKEGQNVTLSCEQNLNHDAMYWYRQDPGQGLRLIYYSQIVNDFQKGDIAEGYSVSREKKESFPLTVTSAQKNPTAFYLCASSMWTAITGELFFGEGSRLTVL.